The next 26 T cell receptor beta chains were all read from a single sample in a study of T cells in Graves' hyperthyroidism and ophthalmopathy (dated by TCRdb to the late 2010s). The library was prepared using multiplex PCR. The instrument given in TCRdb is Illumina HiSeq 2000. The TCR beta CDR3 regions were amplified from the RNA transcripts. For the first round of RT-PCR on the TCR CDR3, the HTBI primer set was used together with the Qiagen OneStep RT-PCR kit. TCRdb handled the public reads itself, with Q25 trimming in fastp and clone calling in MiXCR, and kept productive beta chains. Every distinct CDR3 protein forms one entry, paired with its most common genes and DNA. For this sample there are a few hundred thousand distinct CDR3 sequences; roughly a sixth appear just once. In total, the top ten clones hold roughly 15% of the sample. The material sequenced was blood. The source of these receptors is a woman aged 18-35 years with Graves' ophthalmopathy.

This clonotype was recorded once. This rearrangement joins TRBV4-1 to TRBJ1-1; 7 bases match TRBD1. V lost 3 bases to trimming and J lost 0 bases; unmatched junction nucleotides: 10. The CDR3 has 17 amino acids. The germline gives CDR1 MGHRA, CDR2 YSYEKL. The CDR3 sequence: CASSQVEGQFMNTEAFF. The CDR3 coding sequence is TGCGCCAGCAGCCAGGTTGAGGGACAGTTCATGAACACTGAAGCTTTCTTT.

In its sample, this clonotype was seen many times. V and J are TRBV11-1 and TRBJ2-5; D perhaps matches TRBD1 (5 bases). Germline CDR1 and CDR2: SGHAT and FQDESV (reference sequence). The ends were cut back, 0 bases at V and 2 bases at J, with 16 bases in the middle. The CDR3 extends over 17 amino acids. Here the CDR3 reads CASSLAAAGRLQETQYF. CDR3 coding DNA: TGTGCCAGCAGCTTAGCGGCGGCAGGGCGACTGCAAGAGACCCAGTACTTC.

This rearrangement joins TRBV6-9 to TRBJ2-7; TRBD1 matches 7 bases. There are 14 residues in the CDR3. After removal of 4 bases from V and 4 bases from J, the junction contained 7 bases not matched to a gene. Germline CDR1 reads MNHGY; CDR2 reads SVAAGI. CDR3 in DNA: TGTGCCAGCAGTTCCCGGGACAGTTATTACGAGCAGTACTTC. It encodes CASSSRDSYYEQYF.

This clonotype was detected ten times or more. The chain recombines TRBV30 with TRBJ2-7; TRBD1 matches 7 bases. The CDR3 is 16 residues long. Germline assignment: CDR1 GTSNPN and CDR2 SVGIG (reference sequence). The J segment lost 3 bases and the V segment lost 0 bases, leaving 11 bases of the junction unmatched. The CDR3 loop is CAWSVRLTGVVYEQYF. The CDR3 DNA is TGTGCCTGGAGTGTACGGCTAACAGGGGTGGTCTACGAGCAGTACTTC. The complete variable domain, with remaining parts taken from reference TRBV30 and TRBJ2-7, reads SQTIHQWPATLVQPVGSPLSLECTVEGTSNPNLYWYRQAAGRGLQLLFYSVGIGQISSEVPQNLSASRPQDRQFILSSKKLLLSDSGFYLCAWSVRLTGVVYEQYFGPGTRLTVT.

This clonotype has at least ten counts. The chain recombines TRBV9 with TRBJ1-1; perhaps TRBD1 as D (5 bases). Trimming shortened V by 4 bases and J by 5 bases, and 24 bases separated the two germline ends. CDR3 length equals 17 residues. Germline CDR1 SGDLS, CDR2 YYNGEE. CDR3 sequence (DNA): TGTGCCAGCAGCCTTGGAGGGGCAGGCGGGCGTGGAACTGAAGCTTTCTTT. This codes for CASSLGGAGGRGTEAFF.

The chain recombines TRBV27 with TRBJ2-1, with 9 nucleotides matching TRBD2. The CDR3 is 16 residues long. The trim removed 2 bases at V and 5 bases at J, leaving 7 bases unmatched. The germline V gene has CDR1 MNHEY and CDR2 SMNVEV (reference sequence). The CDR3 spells CASSLIAGGLHNEQFF. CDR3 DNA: TGTGCCAGCAGTTTAATTGCGGGGGGGCTGCACAATGAGCAGTTCTTC.

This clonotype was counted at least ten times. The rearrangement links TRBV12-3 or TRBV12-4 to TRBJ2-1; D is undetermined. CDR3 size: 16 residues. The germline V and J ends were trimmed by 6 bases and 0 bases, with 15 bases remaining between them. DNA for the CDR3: TGTGCCAGCAGATTCGCCTGGGTTGGCTCCTACAATGAGCAGTTCTTC. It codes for CASRFAWVGSYNEQFF.

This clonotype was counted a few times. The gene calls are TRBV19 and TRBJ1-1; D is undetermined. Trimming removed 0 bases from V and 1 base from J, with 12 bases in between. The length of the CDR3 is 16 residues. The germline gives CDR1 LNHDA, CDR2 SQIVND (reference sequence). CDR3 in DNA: TGTGCCAGTAGTATAGATCGGGCAGTGGGGAACACTGAAGCTTTCTTT. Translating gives CASSIDRAVGNTEAFF.

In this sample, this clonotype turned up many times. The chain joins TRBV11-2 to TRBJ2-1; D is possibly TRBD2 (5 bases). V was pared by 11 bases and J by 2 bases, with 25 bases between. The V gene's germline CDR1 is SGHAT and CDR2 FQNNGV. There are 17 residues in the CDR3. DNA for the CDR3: TGTGCCGAGCATCCCCCCGGGGATGCGGCCACCTACAATGAGCAGTTCTTC. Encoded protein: CAEHPPGDAATYNEQFF.

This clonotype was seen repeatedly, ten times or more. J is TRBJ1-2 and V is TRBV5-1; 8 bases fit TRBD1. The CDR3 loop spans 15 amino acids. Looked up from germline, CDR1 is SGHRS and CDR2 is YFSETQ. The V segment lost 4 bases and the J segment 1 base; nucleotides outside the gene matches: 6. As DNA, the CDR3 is TGCGCCAGCAGCCGCGGACAGGGAGTTAACTATGGCTACACCTTC. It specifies CASSRGQGVNYGYTF.

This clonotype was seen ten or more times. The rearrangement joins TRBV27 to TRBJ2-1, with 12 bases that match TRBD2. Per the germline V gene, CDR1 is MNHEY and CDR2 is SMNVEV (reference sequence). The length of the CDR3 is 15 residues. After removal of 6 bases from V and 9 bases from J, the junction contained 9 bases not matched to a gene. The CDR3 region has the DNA TGTGCCAGCAGCCTTGGACTAGCGGGATTTAGTGAGCAGTTCTTC. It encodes CASSLGLAGFSEQFF.

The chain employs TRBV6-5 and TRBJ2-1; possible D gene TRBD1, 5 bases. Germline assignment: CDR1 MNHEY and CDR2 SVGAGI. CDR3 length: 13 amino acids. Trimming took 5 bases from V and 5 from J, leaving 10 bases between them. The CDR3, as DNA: TGTGCCAGCAGTACTCAGGGCGACAATGAGCAGTTCTTC. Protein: CASSTQGDNEQFF.

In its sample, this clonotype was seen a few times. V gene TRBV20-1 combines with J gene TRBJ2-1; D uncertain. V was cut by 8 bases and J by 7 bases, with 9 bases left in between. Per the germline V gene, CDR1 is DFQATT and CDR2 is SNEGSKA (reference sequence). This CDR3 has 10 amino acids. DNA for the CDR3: TGCAGTCCCGGTAGGAATGAGCAGTTCTTC. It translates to CSPGRNEQFF.

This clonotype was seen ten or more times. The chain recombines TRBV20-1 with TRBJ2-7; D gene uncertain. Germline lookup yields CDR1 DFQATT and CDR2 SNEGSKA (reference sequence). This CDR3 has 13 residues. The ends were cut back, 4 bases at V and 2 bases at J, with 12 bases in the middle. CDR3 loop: CSATLGRTYEQYF. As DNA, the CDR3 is TGCAGTGCTACTCTAGGACGTACCTACGAGCAGTACTTC.

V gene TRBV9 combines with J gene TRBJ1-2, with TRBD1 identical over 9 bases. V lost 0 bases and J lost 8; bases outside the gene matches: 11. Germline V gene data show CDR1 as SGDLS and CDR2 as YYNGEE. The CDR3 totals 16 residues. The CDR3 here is CASSVARTGAFGGYTF. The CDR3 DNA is TGTGCCAGCAGCGTAGCTCGGACAGGGGCCTTCGGCGGCTACACCTTC. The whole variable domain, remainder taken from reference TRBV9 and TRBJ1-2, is DSGVTQTPKHLITATGQRVTLRCSPRSGDLSVYWYQQSLDQGLQFLIQYYNGEERAKGNILERFSAQQFPDLHSELNLSSLELGDSALYFCASSVARTGAFGGYTFGSGTRLTVV.

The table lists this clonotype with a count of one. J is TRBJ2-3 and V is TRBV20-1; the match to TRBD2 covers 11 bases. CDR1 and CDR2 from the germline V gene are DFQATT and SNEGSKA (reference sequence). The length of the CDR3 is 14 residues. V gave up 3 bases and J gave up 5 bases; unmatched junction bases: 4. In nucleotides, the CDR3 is TGCAGTGCTAGTAGAGGACTAGCGGGAGATACGCAGTATTTT. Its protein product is CSASRGLAGDTQYF.

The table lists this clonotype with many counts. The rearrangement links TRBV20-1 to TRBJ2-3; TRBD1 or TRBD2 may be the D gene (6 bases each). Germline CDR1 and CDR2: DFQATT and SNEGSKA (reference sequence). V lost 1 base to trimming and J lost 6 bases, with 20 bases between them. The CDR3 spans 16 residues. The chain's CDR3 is CSARASVGGGKDTQYF. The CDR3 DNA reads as TGCAGTGCTAGAGCGTCTGTCGGGGGCGGGAAGGATACGCAGTATTTT.

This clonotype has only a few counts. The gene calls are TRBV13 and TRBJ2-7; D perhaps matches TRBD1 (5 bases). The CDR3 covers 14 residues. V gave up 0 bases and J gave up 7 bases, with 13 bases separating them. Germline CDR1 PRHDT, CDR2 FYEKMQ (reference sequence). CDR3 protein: CASSLGTDPKEQYF. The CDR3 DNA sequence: TGTGCCAGCAGCTTAGGGACAGACCCTAAGGAGCAGTACTTC.

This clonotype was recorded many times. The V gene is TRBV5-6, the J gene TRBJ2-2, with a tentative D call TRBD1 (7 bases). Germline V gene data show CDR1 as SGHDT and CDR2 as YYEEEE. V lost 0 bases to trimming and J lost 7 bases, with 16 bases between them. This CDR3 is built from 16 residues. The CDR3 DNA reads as TGTGCCAGCAGCTTGGCCCAGACAGGGAGGCACGGGGAGCTGTTTTTT. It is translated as CASSLAQTGRHGELFF.

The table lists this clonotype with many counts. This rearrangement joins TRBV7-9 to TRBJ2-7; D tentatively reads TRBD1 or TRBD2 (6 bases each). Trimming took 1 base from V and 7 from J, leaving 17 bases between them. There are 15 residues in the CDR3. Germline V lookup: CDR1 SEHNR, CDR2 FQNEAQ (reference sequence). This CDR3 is CASSLGVGGGEEQYF. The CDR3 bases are TGTGCCAGCAGCTTAGGGGTTGGAGGGGGAGAAGAGCAGTACTTC.

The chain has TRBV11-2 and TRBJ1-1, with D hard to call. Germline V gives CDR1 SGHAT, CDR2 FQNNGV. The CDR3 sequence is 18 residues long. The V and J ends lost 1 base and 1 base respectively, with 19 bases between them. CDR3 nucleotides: TGTGCCAGCAGCTTAGGATATTCCGGCCGGAGCAAGAACACTGAAGCTTTCTTT. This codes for CASSLGYSGRSKNTEAFF.

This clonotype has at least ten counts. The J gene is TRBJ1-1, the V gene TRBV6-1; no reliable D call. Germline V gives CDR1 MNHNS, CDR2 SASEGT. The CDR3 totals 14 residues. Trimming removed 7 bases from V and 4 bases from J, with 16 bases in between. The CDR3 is CASNSDPQGTEAFF. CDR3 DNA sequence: TGTGCCAGCAACTCGGACCCCCAAGGCACTGAAGCTTTCTTT.

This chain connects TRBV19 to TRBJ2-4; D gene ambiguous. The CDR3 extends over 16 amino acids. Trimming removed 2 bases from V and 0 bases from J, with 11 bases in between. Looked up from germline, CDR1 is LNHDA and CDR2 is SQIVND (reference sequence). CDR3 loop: CASSIRGPLAKNIQYF. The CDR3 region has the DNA TGTGCCAGTAGTATACGTGGACCCCTAGCCAAAAACATTCAGTACTTC.

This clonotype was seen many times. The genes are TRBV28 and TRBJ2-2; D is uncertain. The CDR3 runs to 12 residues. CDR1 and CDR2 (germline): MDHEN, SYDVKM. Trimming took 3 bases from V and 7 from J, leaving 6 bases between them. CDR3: CASSFPNGELFF. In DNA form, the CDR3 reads TGTGCCAGCAGTTTCCCGAACGGGGAGCTGTTTTTT.

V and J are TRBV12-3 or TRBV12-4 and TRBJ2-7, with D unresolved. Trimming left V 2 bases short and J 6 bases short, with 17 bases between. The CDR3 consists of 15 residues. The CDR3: CASSLLEYLGPEQYF. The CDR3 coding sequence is TGTGCCAGCAGTTTACTAGAGTACTTAGGCCCCGAGCAGTACTTC.

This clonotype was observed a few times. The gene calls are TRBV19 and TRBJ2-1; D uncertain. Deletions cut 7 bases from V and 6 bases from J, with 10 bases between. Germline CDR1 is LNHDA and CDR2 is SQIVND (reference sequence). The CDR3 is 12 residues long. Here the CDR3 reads CASNTPSNEQFF. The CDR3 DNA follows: TGTGCCAGTAACACGCCGTCCAATGAGCAGTTCTTC.